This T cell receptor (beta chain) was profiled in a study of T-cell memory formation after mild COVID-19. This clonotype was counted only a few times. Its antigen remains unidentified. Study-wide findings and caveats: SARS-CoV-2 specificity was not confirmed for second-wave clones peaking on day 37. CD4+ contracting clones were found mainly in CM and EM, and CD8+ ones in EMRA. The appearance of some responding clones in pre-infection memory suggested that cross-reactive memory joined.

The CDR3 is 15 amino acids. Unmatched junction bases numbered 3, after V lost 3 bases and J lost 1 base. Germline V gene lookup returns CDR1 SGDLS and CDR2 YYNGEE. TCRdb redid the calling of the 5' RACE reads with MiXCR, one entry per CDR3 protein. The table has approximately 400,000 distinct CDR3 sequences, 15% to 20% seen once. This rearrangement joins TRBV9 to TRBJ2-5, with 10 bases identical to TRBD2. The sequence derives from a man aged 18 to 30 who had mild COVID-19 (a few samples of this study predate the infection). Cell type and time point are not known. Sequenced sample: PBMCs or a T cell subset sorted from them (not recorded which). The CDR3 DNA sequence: TGTGCCAGCAGCGGTAGCGGGGGGACCCAAGAGACCCAGTACTTC. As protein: CASSGSGGTQETQYF.